The rows below give T cell receptor beta chains drawn from one sample of a study of tumor and adjacent non-tumor tissue in lung cancer. TCRdb ran MiXCR on the multiplex PCR reads and lists one entry per CDR3 protein. The table has over 80,000 distinct CDR3 sequences, roughly 77% seen once. The sequencing sample was made of distant non-tumor lung tissue. The receptors derive from a woman between 45 and 60 years old with non-small cell lung cancer. Both conserved end residues are part of each CDR3. A D gene is named only where the DNA matches it firmly. Clone size is shown for a subset of rows, as once, few, many or a class of expanded clone.

j_call cdr3_length clone_size v_call d_call cdr3_nt cdr3_aa
TRBJ2-4 14 once TRBV11-2 TRBD2 TGTGCCAGCAGCCCCGGATTAGCGGGACACATTCAGTACTTC CASSPGLAGHIQYF
TRBJ2-7 14 . TRBV4-1 TRBD2 TGCGCCGGTAGCCAAGACCGGGGGGCCTACGAGCAGTACTTC CAGSQDRGAYEQYF
TRBJ1-1 15 many TRBV4-1 . TGCGCCAGCAGCCACGTAGACAGCTGGAGGACTGAAGCTTTCTTT CASSHVDSWRTEAFF
TRBJ1-1 13 . TRBV10-1 TRBD1 TGCGTCAGCAGCCCAGACAGGGGCGCTGAAGCTTTCTTT CVSSPDRGAEAFF
TRBJ1-1 16 . TRBV7-9 . TGTGCCAGCAGCTTAGAGCGTTACAGGGTGAACACTGAAGCTTTCTTT CASSLERYRVNTEAFF
TRBJ2-3 16 . TRBV11-2 . TGTGTCATCAGCTTGTGGGGCCAGCTTGCGACAGATATGCAGTATTTT CVISLWGQLATDMQYF
TRBJ1-5 13 . TRBV4-1 . TGCGTCAGTAGTCCTTACTTTCCCCAGCCCCAGCATTTT CVSSPYFPQPQHF
TRBJ2-6 16 many TRBV12-5 TRBD1 TGTGCTAGTGGTTATACAGGGGGCTCTGGGGCCAACGTCCTGACTTTC CASGYTGGSGANVLTF
TRBJ1-6 13 medium-sized TRBV6-1 . TGTGCCAGCTCGCGACTGAGTGATTCACCCCTCCACTTT CASSRLSDSPLHF
TRBJ2-7 15 once TRBV29-1 TRBD2 TGCAGCGTTGACTGGACTAGCGGGAGTCTACACGAGCGGTACTTC CSVDWTSGSLHERYF
TRBJ2-5 16 . TRBV5-1 TRBD2 TGCGCCAGCAGCTTGAACCGGGCTAGCGGAACCCTAGTATCGTACTTC CASSLNRASGTLVSYF
TRBJ2-5 14 . TRBV6-6 . TGTGCCAGCAGCCCTCAGGGGTCCCAAGAGACCCAGTACTTC CASSPQGSQETQYF
TRBJ2-2 14 . TRBV6-2/TRBV6-3 TRBD2 TGTGCCAGAAGTTACAGCGGGGAAGGCGGGGAACTGTTTTTT CARSYSGEGGELFF
TRBJ1-1 13 . TRBV6-1 . TGTGCCAGCTTAGGACGGTGGAACACTGAAGCTTCCTTT CASLGRWNTEASF
TRBJ2-3 15 . TRBV11-2 . TGTGCCAGAAGCTTAGGACCCCCAGGGGACCATGTGCAGTATTTT CARSLGPPGDHVQYF
TRBJ1-2 15 . TRBV4-1 . TGCGCCAGCAGCCGAGATTGGGAGGGGCGTATAGACTACACCTTC CASSRDWEGRIDYTF
TRBJ1-4 14 . TRBV6-6 . TGTGCCAGCAACAATCAAGGGGATGCTGAAAAACTGTTTTTT CASNNQGDAEKLFF
TRBJ1-1 13 once TRBV12-3/TRBV12-4 . TGTGCCAGCAGTTTAGCAGAGAACACTGTAGCGTTCTTT CASSLAENTVAFF
TRBJ1-2 16 . TRBV14 . TGTGCCAATAGCCAAGATCTTGGGTCGACAGTCGATGGCTACACCTTC CANSQDLGSTVDGYTF
TRBJ2-7 15 . TRBV5-1 . TGCGCCAGCAGCCCGAACATATTCAACACCTACGAGCAGCACTTC CASSPNIFNTYEQHF
TRBJ1-5 14 . TRBV6-1 TRBD1 TGTGCCAGTAGTGGGACAGGGGGCAATCAGTCCCAGCATTTT CASSGTGGNQSQHF
TRBJ1-5 15 many TRBV28 TRBD1 TGTGCCAGCAGTCCGAGGTACAGGGGGAATCAGCCCCAGCATTTT CASSPRYRGNQPQHF
TRBJ1-2 14 . TRBV7-8 . TGTGCCTGCAGCTTAGCGTCAGTGGGCTATGGTTACACCTTC CACSLASVGYGYTF
TRBJ1-2 14 many TRBV6-5 . TGTGCCAGCAGTTACCGAGCCAGAGACTATGGCTACACCTTC CASSYRARDYGYTF
TRBJ2-1 13 . TRBV29-1 TRBD2 TGTAGCGCCAAGAAGCGGGAGGGAGATGGGCAGTTCTTC CSAKKREGDGQFF
TRBJ2-1 15 . TRBV12-3/TRBV12-4 . TGTGCCAGTAGTTTAGTCTCGTGTAACTACAATGGGCAGTTCTTC CASSLVSCNYNGQFF
TRBJ1-2 18 . TRBV4-2 . TGTGCCAGCAGCCAAGAAACGGTCAGGGGTAATCTGGACTATGGCTACACCTTC CASSQETVRGNLDYGYTF
TRBJ2-1 17 many TRBV24-1 TRBD1 TGTGCCACCAGTATTCCCGGACAGGGTACGGGGGACTATGAGCAGTTCTTC CATSIPGQGTGDYEQFF
TRBJ2-2 16 . TRBV5-6 TRBD1 TGTGCCGGCTCAGTGGGGACAGGGGGCGCAGGCGGGGAGCTGTTTTTT CAGSVGTGGAGGELFF
TRBJ2-1 13 . TRBV29-1 TRBD2 TGCAGTGCCAATATGCGGGAGGGAGGTGAGCAGTTCTTC CSANMREGGEQFF
TRBJ2-7 16 . TRBV20-1 TRBD2 TGCTGTGCTAGCCCCCAGGAAATAGCGGGGGGGTACGAGCAGTGCTTC CCASPQEIAGGYEQCF
TRBJ2-5 13 . TRBV6-1 . TGCGCCATCCGTCCCAGGGGAGAAGAGACCCAGTGCTTC CAIRPRGEETQCF
TRBJ2-7 14 . TRBV12-3/TRBV12-4 . TGTGCCAGCAGTAGGCTCGTGAACACCTACGAGCAGTACTTC CASSRLVNTYEQYF
TRBJ2-1 15 . TRBV4-1 . TGCGCCAGCAGCCACGATCAGATTAGCTTCAATGGGCAGTTCTTC CASSHDQISFNGQFF
TRBJ2-7 14 . TRBV4-1 TRBD1 TGCGCCAGCAGCCAAGTTACAGGGGCGGCCGATCAGTGCTTC CASSQVTGAADQCF
TRBJ2-3 12 . TRBV6-1 . TGTGCCAGCGCGGGTAGCAGAGATACGCAGTATTTT CASAGSRDTQYF
TRBJ2-2 13 . TRBV11-2 TRBD2 TGTGCCAGCAGCTCCGAGAACAGCGGGGAGCTGTTCTTT CASSSENSGELFF
TRBJ2-3 14 . TRBV7-9 . TGTGCCAACACCCCCTCCGGGAACACAGATACGCAGTATTTT CANTPSGNTDTQYF
TRBJ2-7 14 . TRBV29-1 TRBD2 TGCAGCTGCATCAGCGGGAGGGCAATCCGTGAGCAATACTTC CSCISGRAIREQYF
TRBJ1-1 14 . TRBV29-1 . TGCAGTGTTAGGGGGGAACAGGACAACACTGAAGCTTTCTTT CSVRGEQDNTEAFF
TRBJ2-7 14 . TRBV6-6 . TGTTCCAGCAGCTCAAGGGGCGGAACCTATGAGCAGTACTTC CSSSSRGGTYEQYF
TRBJ2-1 16 medium-sized TRBV11-2 . TGTGCCAGCAGCTTAGGACTTTCCTCCTCCTACAATGAGCAGTTCTTC CASSLGLSSSYNEQFF
TRBJ2-1 13 . TRBV29-1 TRBD2 TGCAGCGCGAGGAAGCGGGAGGGAGGTGATCAGTTCTTC CSARKREGGDQFF
TRBJ2-2 14 . TRBV28 TRBD2 TGTGCCAGCAGTCGGACTAGCGCTTCCGGGGAACTGTTTTTT CASSRTSASGELFF
TRBJ2-7 15 . TRBV12-5 TRBD1 TGTGATAGTGGTCCCAAGACAGGGGAACCCTACGAGCAGTACTTC CDSGPKTGEPYEQYF
TRBJ1-2 17 . TRBV28 . TGTGGCAGCAGTTTTCGGTCTACGCGGGACAAAAACTATGGCTACACCTTC CGSSFRSTRDKNYGYTF
TRBJ2-3 13 . TRBV4-1 . TGCGCCGGCAGCTTACGGAACACAGATACGCAGTATTTT CAGSLRNTDTQYF
TRBJ2-7 16 few TRBV10-3 . TGTGCCATGAGTGAGTCTGTCCCCGTTGGGGCGTTTGAGCAGTACTTC CAMSESVPVGAFEQYF
TRBJ2-7 14 . TRBV11-2 . TGTGCCAGAAGCTTAACCGATAAATCCTACGAGCAATACTTC CARSLTDKSYEQYF
TRBJ2-3 13 . TRBV6-1 TRBD1 TGTAACAGCAGTGTTACAGGGGCAGATAAGCAATATTTT CNSSVTGADKQYF
TRBJ1-1 14 once TRBV10-3 TRBD1 TGTGCCATCAGTGAGGATCAGGGGGCTCAGCGGCTTTTCTTT CAISEDQGAQRLFF
TRBJ2-2 15 . TRBV12-3/TRBV12-4 TRBD2 TGTGTCAGCAGTTGGACTAGCGGAAACACCGCGGAGCTGTTTTTT CVSSWTSGNTAELFF
TRBJ2-2 15 . TRBV11-2 . TGTGCCAGCAGGTTGGCCAGGGGAATGTCCGGGGAGCGGTTTTTT CASRLARGMSGERFF
TRBJ2-7 14 . TRBV10-3 . TGTGCCATCAGTGAGCGGTCGCCGTTCTACAAGCAGTACTTC CAISERSPFYKQYF
TRBJ2-1 15 . TRBV6-1 TRBD1 TGTGCCAGCAGTAATGTAGACAGGGGTAGTAATGAGCAGTCCTTC CASSNVDRGSNEQSF
TRBJ2-7 12 once TRBV5-6 . TGTACCAGCAGCTTGCGCTGGTACGAGCAGTGCTTC CTSSLRWYEQCF
TRBJ2-1 14 . TRBV6-5 . TGTGTCAGCAGTTGGGGGAGCTTGGGCAATGAGCAGTTCTTC CVSSWGSLGNEQFF
TRBJ2-3 16 once TRBV6-5 . TGTGCCAGCAGTCTCCCGCGGCCGGGAGCGGCATATACGCAGTATTTT CASSLPRPGAAYTQYF
TRBJ2-3 17 . TRBV4-1 TRBD2 TGCGCCAGCAGCCAAGGAGTTACTAGCGTGAGGTCAGATACGCAGTATTTT CASSQGVTSVRSDTQYF
TRBJ2-1 15 . TRBV12-5 . TGTGCTAGTGGTTTGGGGTTCGGACACAGGGATGAGCAGTTCTTC CASGLGFGHRDEQFF